This TCR beta chain was retrieved from a study of blood T cells in healthy people across ages. Findings and caveats of the study: Naive and antigen-experienced cells could not be conclusively compared, given unsorted PBMCs.

Primed by a sample-barcoded 5' primer and a J-beta primer mix, a second PCR proceeded for 7 to 11 cycles. Template switching added a 12-random-nucleotide identifier to every cDNA molecule. TCRdb re-called the 5' RACE reads with MiXCR, one entry per CDR3 protein. In the table there are 1.5 million to 2 million distinct CDR3 sequences, less than 50% of which are singletons. The table lists this clonotype with a few counts. Its target is unknown. CDR1 MNHEY and CDR2 SVGEGT come from the germline V gene. The ends were cut back, 0 bases at V and 6 bases at J, with 17 bases in the middle. CDR3 size: 16 residues.

This TCR came from a woman aged 40 to 49 in good health. This chain links TRBV6-2 or TRBV6-3 with TRBJ1-2, with D possibly TRBD1 on 6 matching bases. The specimen sequenced was blood. CDR3 nucleotides: TGTGCCAGCAGTTACTCGGGGGCTCGCTTCTCCAATGGCTACACCTTC. Protein product: CASSYSGARFSNGYTF.